This T cell receptor beta chain appears in the sequencing data of a study of OX40 agonist ivuxolimab in advanced cancers. On the study more broadly: Patients received the agonistic anti-OX40 (CD134) antibody ivuxolimab. Study-wide results and caveats: Expanded clones were, on average, more numerous in CD8+ T cells than in CD4+. Among expanded peripheral T cells, antigen specificity went undetermined. The CD4+ and CD8+ T cells in the blood had expanded clonally by week 6 at 0.1 to 3.0 mg/kg.

TCRdb keeps only in-frame clones here, not all; method: immunoSEQ multiplex PCR. The sample yields approximately 100,000 clones, 75% to 95% seen once. Germline assignment: CDR1 MNHEY and CDR2 SVGAGI. The CDR3 runs 14 residues. J was trimmed by 9 bases and V by 8 bases; bases with no gene match: 11. This clone has only one observation. The antigen remains undetermined. The chain uses TRBV6-5 and TRBJ2-1; TRBD2 agrees at 9 bases. The material was CD4+ or CD8+ T cells sorted from blood, obtained in a trial of the OX40 agonist ivuxolimab. The TCR comes from an adult with an advanced solid tumor such as melanoma, head and neck, liver or kidney cancer. The CDR3 region is CASSREGRISEQFF. The CDR3 DNA reads TGTGCCAGCTCGCGGGAGGGCCGGATTAGTGAGCAGTTCTTC.